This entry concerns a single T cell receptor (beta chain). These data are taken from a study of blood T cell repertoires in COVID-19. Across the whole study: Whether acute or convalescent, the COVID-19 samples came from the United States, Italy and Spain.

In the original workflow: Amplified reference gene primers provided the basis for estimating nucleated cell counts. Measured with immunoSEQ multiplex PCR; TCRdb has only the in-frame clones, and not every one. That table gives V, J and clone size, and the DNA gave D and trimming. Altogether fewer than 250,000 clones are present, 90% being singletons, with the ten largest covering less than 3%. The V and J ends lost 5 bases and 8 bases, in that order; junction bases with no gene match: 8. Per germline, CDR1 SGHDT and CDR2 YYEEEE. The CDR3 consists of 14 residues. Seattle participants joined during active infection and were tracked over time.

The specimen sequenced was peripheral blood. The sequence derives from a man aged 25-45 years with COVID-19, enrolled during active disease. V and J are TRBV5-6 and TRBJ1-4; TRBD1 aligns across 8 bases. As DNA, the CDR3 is TGTGCCAGCAGACTTCAGGGGGCGGGAGAAAAACTGTTTTTT. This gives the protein CASRLQGAGEKLFF.